Included here is one T cell receptor (beta chain) sequence, with context. This entry is derived from a study of T cells in localized non-small cell lung cancer. V was trimmed by 0 bases and J by 6 bases, leaving 10 bases between them. The CDR3 has 14 amino acids. Germline CDR1 SGHRS, CDR2 YFSETQ. Measured with immunoSEQ multiplex PCR; TCRdb has only the in-frame clones, and not every one. The sample yields more than 1,500 clones, about 25% seen once. The receptor was derived from a female donor at least 60 years old with stage I lung adenocarcinoma. The input for sequencing was normal lung tissue next to the tumor, taken before any cancer treatment. The chain couples TRBV5-1 to TRBJ2-1; possibly TRBD2 for D (5 bases). CDR3 DNA sequence: TGCGCCAGCAGCTTGGTCGGGAACAGCAATGAGCAGTTCTTC. Translating gives CASSLVGNSNEQFF.